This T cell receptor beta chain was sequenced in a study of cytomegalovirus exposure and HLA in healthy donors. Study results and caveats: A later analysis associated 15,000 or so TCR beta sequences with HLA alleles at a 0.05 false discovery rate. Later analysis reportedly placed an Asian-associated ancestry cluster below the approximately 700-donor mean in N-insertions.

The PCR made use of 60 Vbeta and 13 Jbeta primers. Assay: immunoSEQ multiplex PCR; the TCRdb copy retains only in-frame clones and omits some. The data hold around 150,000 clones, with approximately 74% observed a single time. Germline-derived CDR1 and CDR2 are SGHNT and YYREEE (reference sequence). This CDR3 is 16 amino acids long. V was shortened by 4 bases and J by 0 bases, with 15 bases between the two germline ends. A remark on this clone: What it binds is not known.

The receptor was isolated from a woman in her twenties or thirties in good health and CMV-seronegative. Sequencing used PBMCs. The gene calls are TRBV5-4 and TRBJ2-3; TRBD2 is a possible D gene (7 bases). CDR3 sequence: CASSPGGGSSTDTQYF. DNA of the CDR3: TGTGCCAGCAGCCCGGGGGGCGGTTCTAGCACAGATACGCAGTATTTT.